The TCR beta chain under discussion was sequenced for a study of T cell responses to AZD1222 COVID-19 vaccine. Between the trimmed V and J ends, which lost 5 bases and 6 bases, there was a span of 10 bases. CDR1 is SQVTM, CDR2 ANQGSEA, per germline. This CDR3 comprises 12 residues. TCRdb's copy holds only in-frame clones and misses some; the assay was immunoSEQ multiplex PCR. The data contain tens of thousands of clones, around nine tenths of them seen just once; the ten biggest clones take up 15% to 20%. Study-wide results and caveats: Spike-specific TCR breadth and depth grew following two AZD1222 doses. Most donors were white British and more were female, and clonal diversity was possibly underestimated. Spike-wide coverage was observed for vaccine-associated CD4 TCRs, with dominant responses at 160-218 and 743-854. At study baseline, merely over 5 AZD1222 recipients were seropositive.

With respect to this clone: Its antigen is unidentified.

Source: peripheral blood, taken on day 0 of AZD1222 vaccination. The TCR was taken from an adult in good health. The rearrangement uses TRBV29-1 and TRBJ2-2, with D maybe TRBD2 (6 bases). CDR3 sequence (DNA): TGCAGCGTTAGTGGAGGGGCCGGGGAGCTGTTTTTT. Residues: CSVSGGAGELFF.